These 20 T cell receptor beta chains came from one sample sequenced in a study of OX40 agonist ivuxolimab in advanced cancers. The data were produced by immunoSEQ multiplex PCR, yet TCRdb's version contains in-frame clones alone and is incomplete. This table holds roughly 46,000 clones, 70% to 85% found once. Sample: CD4+ or CD8+ T cells sorted from blood, taken in a trial of the OX40 agonist ivuxolimab. These receptors originate from an adult with an advanced solid tumor such as melanoma, head and neck, liver or kidney cancer.

V usage is TRBV30 and J usage is TRBJ1-3; tentative D call: TRBD1 (6 bases). The germline V gene has CDR1 GTSNPN and CDR2 SVGIG (reference sequence). The CDR3 runs to 15 residues. Trimming shortened V by 1 base and J by 1 base, and 11 bases separated the two germline ends. Here the CDR3 DNA reads TGTGCCTGGAGTGGAGGACAGTTTTCTGGAAACACCATATATTTT. Protein sequence: CAWSGGQFSGNTIYF. The entire variable domain, with the rest obtained from reference TRBV30 and TRBJ1-3, is as follows: SQTIHQWPATLVQPVGSPLSLECTVEGTSNPNLYWYRQAAGRGLQLLFYSVGIGQISSEVPQNLSASRPQDRQFILSSKKLLLSDSGFYLCAWSGGQFSGNTIYFGEGSWLTVV.

The J gene is TRBJ1-2, the V gene TRBV5-4; 9 bases are a match to TRBD1. The CDR3 is made up of 15 amino acids. Trimming at V came to 1 base and at J to 8 bases, leaving 9 bases not matched to a gene. Germline V gene sequence: CDR1 SGHNT, CDR2 YYREEE (reference sequence). The CDR3 region has the DNA TGTGCCAGCAGCTTGAAGGACAGGGGTAAAGGGGGCTACACCTTC. Amino acids: CASSLKDRGKGGYTF.

The V call is TRBV2, the J call TRBJ1-2; D might be TRBD1 (6 bases). Germline V gives CDR1 SNHLY, CDR2 FYNNEI. V shed 11 bases and J shed 4 bases, with 20 bases lying between them. The CDR3 is 14 residues long. The CDR3 DNA sequence: TGTGCCCTCAGGGCGGGGGCGTCCCGCTATGGCTACACCTTC. Translated: CALRAGASRYGYTF.

CDR3 amino acids: CASSLGEGTDYGYTF. CDR3 coding DNA: TGTGCCAGCAGCCTGGGGGAAGGGACCGACTATGGCTACACCTTC. This chain uses TRBV6-5 with TRBJ1-2; perhaps TRBD1 as D (5 bases). Per germline, CDR1 MNHEY and CDR2 SVGAGI. Between the trimmed V and J ends, which lost 6 bases and 3 bases, there was a span of 17 bases. This CDR3 has 15 amino acids.

The chain links TRBV10-2 to TRBJ2-7, with 7 bases that match TRBD2. The CDR3 is made up of 15 amino acids. Germline V gives CDR1 WSHSY, CDR2 SAAADI. V lost 6 bases, J lost 3 bases, and 11 bases stayed unmatched. DNA for the CDR3: TGCGCCAGCAGCGCCTTGGGAGGGTCCGGCTACGAGCAGTACTTC. Its protein is CASSALGGSGYEQYF.

The chain recombines TRBV6-5 with TRBJ2-3; a possible D gene is TRBD1 (5 bases). From germline, CDR1 is MNHEY and CDR2 SVGAGI. This CDR3 spans 11 amino acids. The germline V and J ends were trimmed by 5 bases and 11 bases, with 11 bases remaining between them. This CDR3 reads CASSAQGKQYF. The CDR3 coding sequence is TGTGCCAGCAGTGCTCAGGGAAAGCAGTATTTT.

This clone was recorded once. This chain uses TRBV6-1 with TRBJ1-2; D gene uncertain. Germline CDR1 is MNHNS and CDR2 is SASEGT. Trimming cost V 0 bases and J 2 bases, with 16 bases left between them. The CDR3 has 17 amino acids. CDR3 region: CASSEAWQSQLNYGYTF. CDR3 sequence (DNA): TGTGCCAGCAGTGAAGCTTGGCAGTCCCAACTCAACTATGGCTACACCTTC.

The chain combines TRBV15 with TRBJ1-5; D perhaps matches TRBD1 (5 bases). CDR3 length: 15 amino acids. Germline V gives CDR1 LNHNV, CDR2 YYDKDF (reference sequence). V was trimmed by 3 bases and J by 1 base, leaving 10 bases between them. The CDR3 protein is CATSSDPGSNQPQHF. The CDR3 nucleotides read TGTGCCACCAGCAGTGATCCAGGGAGCAATCAGCCCCAGCATTTT. Full variable domain (missing parts from reference TRBV15 and TRBJ1-5): DAMVIQNPRYQVTQFGKPVTLSCSQTLNHNVMYWYQQKSSQAPKLLFHYYDKDFNNEADTPDNFQSRRPNTSFCFLDIRSPGLGDTAMYLCATSSDPGSNQPQHFGDGTRLSIL.

V gene TRBV5-1 combines with J gene TRBJ1-1, with a possible D match to TRBD1 (5 bases). This CDR3 spans 16 amino acids. V lost 5 bases to trimming and J lost 0 bases, with 17 bases between them. The germline V gene encodes CDR1 SGHRS and CDR2 YFSETQ. The CDR3 region has the DNA TGCGCCAGCAGTACTCCGAGCGGACAATTGAACACTGAAGCTTTCTTT. Its translation: CASSTPSGQLNTEAFF.

Details on this clone: The junction departs from the called germline gene at one end, perhaps through a read error. V usage is TRBV7-7 and J usage is TRBJ2-6; 7 positions match TRBD2. Per the germline V gene, CDR1 is SSHAT and CDR2 is FNYEAQ (reference sequence). CDR3 length: 19 amino acids. The CDR3 nucleotides are TGTGCTAGCAGCCCAACTCAGGGAGGGGTTAGCTCTGGGGCCAACGTCCTGACTTTC. Translated: CASSPTQGGVSSGANVLTF.

V is TRBV5-6 and J is TRBJ1-6; D possibly corresponds to TRBD1 (5 bases). This CDR3 is 16 amino acids long. Germline loops: CDR1 SGHDT, CDR2 YYEEEE. V dropped 1 base and J dropped 7 bases, with 15 bases sitting between them. CDR3 nucleotide sequence: TGTGCCAGCAGCTTGAGGGACGTAGTAAGAAATTCACCCCTCCACTTT. Its protein product is CASSLRDVVRNSPLHF.

Only one count was recorded for this clone. The chain is built from TRBV28 and TRBJ2-5; D is ambiguous. The V gene lost 3 bases and the J gene lost 3 bases, with 8 bases spanning the gap. Germline CDR1 and CDR2: MDHEN and SYDVKM. The CDR3 is 13 residues long. In DNA, the CDR3 is TGTGCCAGCAGTTTGGATACAGAAGAGACCCAGTACTTC. Protein: CASSLDTEETQYF.

The rearrangement uses TRBV28 and TRBJ2-2; the D is unclear. Per germline, CDR1 MDHEN and CDR2 SYDVKM. CDR3 size: 12 residues. Trimming took off 6 bases at V and 5 bases at J, with 7 bases between the two ends. The CDR3 region is CASRSQTGELFF. Written as DNA, the CDR3 is TGTGCCAGCAGATCACAAACCGGGGAGCTGTTTTTT.

The chain is built from TRBV6-1 and TRBJ2-7, with D uncertain. Germline lookup yields CDR1 MNHNS and CDR2 SASEGT. V dropped 4 bases and J dropped 6 bases, with 4 bases sitting between them. The CDR3 totals 10 residues. DNA for the CDR3: TGTGCCAGCAGTGTTTCCGAGCAGTACTTC. Its translation: CASSVSEQYF.

This chain uses TRBV5-8 with TRBJ2-3; D possibly corresponds to TRBD2 (6 bases). Germline V gene lookup returns CDR1 SGHTS and CDR2 YDEGEE. The ends were cut back, 1 base at V and 2 bases at J, with 20 bases in the middle. The CDR3 is 18 residues long. As DNA, the CDR3 is TGTGCCAGCAGCTTGAGTTTGTCGGCCGGGGGTTTCACAGATACGCAGTATTTT. Protein product: CASSLSLSAGGFTDTQYF.

The sample holds one count of this clone. The J gene is TRBJ2-7, the V gene TRBV5-4; TRBD2 matches 8 bases. This CDR3 is 13 amino acids long. Looked up from germline, CDR1 is SGHNT and CDR2 is YYREEE (reference sequence). With V trimmed by 2 bases and J by 5 bases, 3 bases remained unmatched. CDR3 nucleotides: TGTGCCAGCAGCTTAGCGGGGGAAAACGAGCAGTACTTC. This encodes CASSLAGENEQYF.

The gene calls are TRBV15 and TRBJ1-5; possibly TRBD1 for D (5 bases). V was clipped by 1 base and J by 5 bases, with 15 bases between them. There are 16 residues in the CDR3. From germline, CDR1 is LNHNV and CDR2 YYDKDF (reference sequence). As DNA, the CDR3 is TGTGCCACCAGCAGAGGGGGGTCGCGAGGATATCAGCCCCAGCATTTT. Amino acid sequence: CATSRGGSRGYQPQHF.

This chain connects TRBV7-9 to TRBJ2-7; unclear D gene. From germline, CDR1 is SEHNR and CDR2 FQNEAQ (reference sequence). Deletions cut 1 base from V and 5 bases from J, with 9 bases between. This CDR3 spans 13 amino acids. Here the CDR3 reads CASSLVSGNEQYF. CDR3 DNA sequence: TGTGCCAGCAGCTTAGTGTCAGGAAACGAGCAGTACTTC.

The chain has TRBV6-1 and TRBJ2-7; 8 positions agree with TRBD1. V dropped 6 bases and J dropped 3; count of bases not matched to a gene: 7. CDR1 and CDR2 (germline): MNHNS, SASEGT. There are 14 residues in the CDR3. DNA of the CDR3: TGTGCCAGCAGCACCGGACAGGGAGGCTACGAGCAGTACTTC. Translating gives CASSTGQGGYEQYF.

This sequence joins TRBV9 and TRBJ2-1; 9 bases align to TRBD2. CDR1 is SGDLS and CDR2 is YYNGEE in the germline V gene. Trimming took 0 bases from V and 3 from J; bases not matched to a gene: 4. The CDR3 is 16 amino acids. This CDR3 is CASSVGSSGNYNEQFF. Written as DNA, the CDR3 is TGTGCCAGCAGCGTAGGGTCTAGCGGGAACTACAATGAGCAGTTCTTC. Full variable domain (outside the CDR3, taken from reference TRBV9 and TRBJ2-1): DSGVTQTPKHLITATGQRVTLRCSPRSGDLSVYWYQQSLDQGLQFLIQYYNGEERAKGNILERFSAQQFPDLHSELNLSSLELGDSALYFCASSVGSSGNYNEQFFGPGTRLTVL.